This T cell receptor (beta chain) was identified during a study of shared T cell receptors in the human thymus (dated by TCRdb to about 2021). About the study as a whole: The study examined how the human thymus generates shared, self-reactive T-cell receptor alpha chains.

The library was produced with the immunoSEQ multiplex PCR assay. Imported from immuneACCESS, the table was reduced by TCRdb to in-frame sequences with V and J called. These copies leave out some clones; in studies compared against another copy, an unresolved V gene accounts for under half, and the cause of the remainder is not known. The sample yields about 660,000 clones; 70% to 90% were counted once. The ten largest clones capture under 0.01% of the sample. This clone was picked up a small number of times. Its antigen remains unidentified. Within one base of it there is no much larger clone, and no base qualities were kept. Counted from cysteine to phenylalanine, this CDR3 has 15 amino acids. Of all the DNA, just the CDR3 is kept, 45 bases in frame from base 1. For CDR1 and CDR2, the germline V gene (reference sequence) lists SGHNT and YYREEE. V and J are truncated by 4 bases and 3 bases respectively, leaving an intervening sequence of 11 bases.

These records were also assigned to another study, of human thymus T cells. As that second study puts it: The donors were immunologically healthy infants in Finland who had open corrective cardiac surgery for congenital heart defects. Thymus tissue was obtained as surgical resects removed during corrective cardiac surgery. Both the thymic and the peripheral blood repertoires appeared to show biased V and J gene segment usage. The related research reported highly overlapping thymic TCR repertoires among unrelated individuals. The study described the TCR alpha and beta repertoires in roughly 8 infant thymus samples and four matching peripheral blood samples. Donor ages ranging from 7 to 244 days were recorded, and over 5 male and a couple of female infants were included in the cohort. Thymocytes were freed from the tissue by mechanical means and kept at -70 degrees C as pellets of about 8.5-34 million cells. A QIAsymphony instrument was used to extract genomic DNA from frozen cell pellets. Using the immunoSEQ multiplex PCR assay, the TCRB and TCRAD loci were amplified from a standardized quantity of quality-controlled genomic DNA. The amplicons covered the V(D)J region and were long enough to include the CDR3 and to identify the V and J genes. Amplicon sequencing was performed on an Illumina platform through the commercial immunoSEQ service. Primer bias and sequencing errors were corrected using previously described methods, and TCRAD and TCRB definitions followed the IMGT database. immunoSEQ Analyzer 3.0 and VDJTools were used for repertoire analysis, which covered basic statistics, V/J segment usage, diversity estimates, rarefaction and pairwise overlap. Diversity was estimated using the Chao1, ChaoE, Efron-Thisted, Shannon and inverse Simpson indices, and was also estimated on datasets down-sampled to the size of the smallest sample. Repertoire overlap was assessed by strict matching of CDR3 nucleotide sequence, V gene and J gene, and clustering was done by Jaccard-based multidimensional scaling. On average, thymus samples gave 800,000 or so unique TCRB clonotypes, whereas blood samples gave around 80,000.

The chain joins TRBV5-4 to TRBJ2-6; tentative D gene TRBD2, with 5 bases matching. The sample taken for sequencing was thymocytes. This sequence originates from a boy in the first two years of life with a congenital heart defect. Donor details come from another sample of the same person, matched by shared clones. The CDR3 here reads CASSPTEVGANVLTF. The DNA reads as follows: TGTGCCAGCAGCCCGACGGAGGTTGGGGCCAACGTCCTGACTTTC.